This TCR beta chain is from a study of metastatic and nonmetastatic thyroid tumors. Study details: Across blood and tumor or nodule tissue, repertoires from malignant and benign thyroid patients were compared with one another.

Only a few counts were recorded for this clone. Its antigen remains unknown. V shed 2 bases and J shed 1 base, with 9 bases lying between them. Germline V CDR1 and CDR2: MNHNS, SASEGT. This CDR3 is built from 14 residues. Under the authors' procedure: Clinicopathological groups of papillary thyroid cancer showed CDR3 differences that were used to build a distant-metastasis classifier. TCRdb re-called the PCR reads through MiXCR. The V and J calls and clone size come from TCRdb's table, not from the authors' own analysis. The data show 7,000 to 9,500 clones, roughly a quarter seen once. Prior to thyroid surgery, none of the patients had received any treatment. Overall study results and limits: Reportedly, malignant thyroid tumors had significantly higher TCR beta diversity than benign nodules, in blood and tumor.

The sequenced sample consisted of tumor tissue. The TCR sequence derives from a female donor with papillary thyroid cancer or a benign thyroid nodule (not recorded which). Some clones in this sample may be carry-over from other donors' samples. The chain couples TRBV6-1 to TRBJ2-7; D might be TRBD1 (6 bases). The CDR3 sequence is CASSERQGSYEQYF. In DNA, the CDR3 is TGTGCCAGCAGTGAAAGGCAGGGGTCCTACGAGCAGTACTTC.